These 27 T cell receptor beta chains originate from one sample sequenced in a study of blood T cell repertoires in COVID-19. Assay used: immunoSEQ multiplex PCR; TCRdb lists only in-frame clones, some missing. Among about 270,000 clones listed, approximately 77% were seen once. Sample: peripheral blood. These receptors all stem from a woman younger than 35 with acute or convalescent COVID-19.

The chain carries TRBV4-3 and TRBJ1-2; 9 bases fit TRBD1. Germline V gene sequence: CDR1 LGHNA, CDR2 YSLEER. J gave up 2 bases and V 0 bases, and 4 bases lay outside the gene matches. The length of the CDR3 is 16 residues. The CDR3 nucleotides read TGCGCCAGCAGCCAAGACCACAGGGGGCCCAACTATGGCTACACCTTC. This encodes CASSQDHRGPNYGYTF.

Here the CDR3 reads CASGSTGNNQPQHF. The CDR3 nucleotides read TGTGCTAGTGGTTCGACAGGGAACAATCAGCCCCAGCATTTT. The chain employs TRBV12-5 and TRBJ1-5; 7 bases map to TRBD1. Germline V CDR1 and CDR2: LGHNT, FRNRAP. This CDR3 spans 14 amino acids. Trimming took 4 bases from V and 3 from J; bases not matched to a gene: 3.

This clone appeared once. The CDR3 bases are TGTGCCTGCCTCATGCAGGGTTTGCGGGGGGAAAAACTGTTTTTT. It is translated as CACLMQGLRGEKLFF. The chain employs TRBV30 and TRBJ1-4, with D possibly being TRBD1 (5 bases). This CDR3 has 15 amino acids. The V end lost 6 bases, the J end lost 8 bases, and 22 bases lay between the germline ends. From germline, CDR1 is GTSNPN and CDR2 SVGIG (reference sequence).

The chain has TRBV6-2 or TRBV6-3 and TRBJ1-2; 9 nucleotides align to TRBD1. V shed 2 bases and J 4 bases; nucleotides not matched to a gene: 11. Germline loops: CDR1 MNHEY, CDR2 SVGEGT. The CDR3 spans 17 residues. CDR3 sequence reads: CASSYDEQGARGYGYTF. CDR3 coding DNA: TGTGCCAGCAGTTACGACGAACAGGGGGCGCGAGGCTATGGCTACACCTTC.

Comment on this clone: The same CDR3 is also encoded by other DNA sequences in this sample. DNA of the CDR3: TGCGCCAGCAGCCGTGGACAGGGTTGGGAGACCCAGTACTTC. Translated, it gives CASSRGQGWETQYF. The V gene is TRBV5-1, the J gene TRBJ2-5, with TRBD1 matching 8 bases. Germline V gene lookup returns CDR1 SGHRS and CDR2 YFSETQ. This CDR3 is built from 14 residues. The V and J ends lost 4 bases and 5 bases, in that order; junction bases with no gene match: 7.

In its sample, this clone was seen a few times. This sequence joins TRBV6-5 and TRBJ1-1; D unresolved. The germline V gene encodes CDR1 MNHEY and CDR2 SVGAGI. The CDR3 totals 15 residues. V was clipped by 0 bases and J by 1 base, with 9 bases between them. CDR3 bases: TGTGCCAGCAGTTACTCGTGGGAGGGGAACACTGAAGCTTTCTTT. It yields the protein CASSYSWEGNTEAFF.

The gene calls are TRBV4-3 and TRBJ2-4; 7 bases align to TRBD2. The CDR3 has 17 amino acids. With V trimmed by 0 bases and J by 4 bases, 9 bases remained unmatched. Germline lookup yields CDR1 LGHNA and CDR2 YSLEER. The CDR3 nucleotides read TGCGCCAGCAGCCAAGATTATGCGGGGGAAGGGAAAAACATTCAGTACTTC. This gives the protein CASSQDYAGEGKNIQYF.

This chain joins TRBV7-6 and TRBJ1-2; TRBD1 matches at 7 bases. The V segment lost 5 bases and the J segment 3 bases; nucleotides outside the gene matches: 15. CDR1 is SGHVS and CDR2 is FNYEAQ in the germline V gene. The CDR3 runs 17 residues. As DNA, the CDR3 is TGTGCCAGCAGCCCCAACCCTCTACCTGACAGGGACTATGGCTACACCTTC. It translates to CASSPNPLPDRDYGYTF.

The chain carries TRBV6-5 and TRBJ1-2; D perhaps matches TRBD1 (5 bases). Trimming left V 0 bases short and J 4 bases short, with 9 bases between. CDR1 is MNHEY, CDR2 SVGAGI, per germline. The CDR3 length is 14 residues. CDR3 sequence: CASSYSWTSYGYTF. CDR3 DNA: TGTGCCAGCAGTTACTCGTGGACAAGCTATGGCTACACCTTC.

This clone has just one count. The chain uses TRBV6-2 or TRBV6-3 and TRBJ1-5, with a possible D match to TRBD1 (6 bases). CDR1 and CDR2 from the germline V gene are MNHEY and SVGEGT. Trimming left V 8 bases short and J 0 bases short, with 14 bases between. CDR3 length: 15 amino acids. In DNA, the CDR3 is TGTGCCAGCGGTTGGGGGCCCTATAGCAATCAGCCCCAGCATTTT. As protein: CASGWGPYSNQPQHF.

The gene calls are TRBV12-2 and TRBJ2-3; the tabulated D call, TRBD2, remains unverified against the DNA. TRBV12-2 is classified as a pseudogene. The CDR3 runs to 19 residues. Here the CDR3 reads CASRLGGMSRASGTDTQYF. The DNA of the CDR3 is TGTGCAAGTCGCTTAGGGGGCATGAGTAGGGCTAGCGGGACAGATACGCAGTATTTT.

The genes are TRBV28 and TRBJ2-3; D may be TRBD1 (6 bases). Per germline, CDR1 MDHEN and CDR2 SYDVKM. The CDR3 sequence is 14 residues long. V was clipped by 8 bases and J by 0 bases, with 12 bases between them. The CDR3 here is CASHEQGSTDTQYF. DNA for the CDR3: TGTGCCAGCCATGAACAGGGTAGCACAGATACGCAGTATTTT. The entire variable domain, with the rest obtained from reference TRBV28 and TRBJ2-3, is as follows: DVKVTQSSRYLVKRTGEKVFLECVQDMDHENMFWYRQDPGLGLRLIYFSYDVKMKEKGDIPEGYSVSREKKERFSLILESASTNQTSMYLCASHEQGSTDTQYFGPGTRLTVL.

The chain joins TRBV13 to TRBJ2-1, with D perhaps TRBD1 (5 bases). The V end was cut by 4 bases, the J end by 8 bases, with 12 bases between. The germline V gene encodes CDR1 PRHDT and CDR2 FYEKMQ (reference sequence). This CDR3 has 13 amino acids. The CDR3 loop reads CASSSTAGYEQFF. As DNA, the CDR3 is TGTGCCAGCAGCTCCACGGCAGGGTATGAGCAGTTCTTC. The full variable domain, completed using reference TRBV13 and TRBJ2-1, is AAGVIQSPRHLIKEKRETATLKCYPIPRHDTVYWYQQGPGQDPQFLISFYEKMQSDKGSIPDRFSAQQFSDYHSELNMSSLELGDSALYFCASSSTAGYEQFFGPGTRLTVL.

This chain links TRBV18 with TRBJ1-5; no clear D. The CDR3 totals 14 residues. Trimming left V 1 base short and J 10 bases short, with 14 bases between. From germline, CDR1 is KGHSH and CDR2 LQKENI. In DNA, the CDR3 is TGTGCCAGCTCACCACGAGGGTCTCAGGATCCCCAGCATTTT. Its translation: CASSPRGSQDPQHF.

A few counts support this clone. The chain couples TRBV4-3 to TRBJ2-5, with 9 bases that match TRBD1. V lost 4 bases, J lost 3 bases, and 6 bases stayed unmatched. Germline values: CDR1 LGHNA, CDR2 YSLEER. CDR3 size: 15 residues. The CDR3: CASSLNGDREETQYF. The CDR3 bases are TGCGCCAGCAGCCTCAATGGGGACAGGGAAGAGACCCAGTACTTC.

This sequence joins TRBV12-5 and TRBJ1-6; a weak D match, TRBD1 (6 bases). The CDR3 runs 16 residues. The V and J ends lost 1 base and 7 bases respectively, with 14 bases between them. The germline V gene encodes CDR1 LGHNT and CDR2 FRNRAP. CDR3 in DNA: TGTGCTAGTGGTTTGGCAATCACAGGGTCAAATTCACCCCTCCACTTT. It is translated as CASGLAITGSNSPLHF.

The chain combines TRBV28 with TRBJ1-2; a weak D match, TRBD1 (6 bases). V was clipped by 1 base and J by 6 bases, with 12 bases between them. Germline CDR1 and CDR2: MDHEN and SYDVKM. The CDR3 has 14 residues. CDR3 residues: CASSLFAGVNGYTF. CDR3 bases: TGTGCCAGCAGTTTATTTGCAGGGGTCAATGGCTACACCTTC.

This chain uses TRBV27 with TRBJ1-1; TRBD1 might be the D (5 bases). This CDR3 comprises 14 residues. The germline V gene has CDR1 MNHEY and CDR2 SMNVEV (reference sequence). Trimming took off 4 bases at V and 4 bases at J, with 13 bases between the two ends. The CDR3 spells CASSWGGVGTEAFF. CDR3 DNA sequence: TGTGCCAGCAGTTGGGGGGGAGTTGGCACTGAAGCTTTCTTT.

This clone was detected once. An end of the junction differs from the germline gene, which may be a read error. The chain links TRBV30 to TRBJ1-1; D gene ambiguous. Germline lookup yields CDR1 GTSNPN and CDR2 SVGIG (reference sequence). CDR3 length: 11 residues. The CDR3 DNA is TGTGCCTGGAGTGCCCAGACTGCAGCTTTCTTT. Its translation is CAWSAQTAAFF.

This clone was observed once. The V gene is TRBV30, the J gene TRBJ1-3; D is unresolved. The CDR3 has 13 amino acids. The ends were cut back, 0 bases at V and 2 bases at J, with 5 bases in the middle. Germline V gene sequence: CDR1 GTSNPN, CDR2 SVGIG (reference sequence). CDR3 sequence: CAWSVTAGNTIYF. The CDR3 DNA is TGTGCCTGGAGTGTTACTGCTGGAAACACCATATATTTT.

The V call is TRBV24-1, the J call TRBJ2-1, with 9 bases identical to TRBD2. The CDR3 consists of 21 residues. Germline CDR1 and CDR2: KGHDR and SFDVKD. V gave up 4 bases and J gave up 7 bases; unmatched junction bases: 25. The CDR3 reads CATSDPPLDSGSWSRRNEQFF. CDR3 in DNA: TGTGCCACCAGTGACCCCCCGCTGGATAGCGGGAGTTGGTCTCGGCGGAATGAGCAGTTCTTC.

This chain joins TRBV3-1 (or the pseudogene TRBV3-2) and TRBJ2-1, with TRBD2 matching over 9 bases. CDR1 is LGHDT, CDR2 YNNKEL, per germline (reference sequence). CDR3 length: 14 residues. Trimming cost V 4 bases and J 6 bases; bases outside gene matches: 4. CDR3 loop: CASSLAGAGNEQFF. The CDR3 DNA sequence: TGTGCCAGCAGCCTAGCGGGAGCTGGCAATGAGCAGTTCTTC.

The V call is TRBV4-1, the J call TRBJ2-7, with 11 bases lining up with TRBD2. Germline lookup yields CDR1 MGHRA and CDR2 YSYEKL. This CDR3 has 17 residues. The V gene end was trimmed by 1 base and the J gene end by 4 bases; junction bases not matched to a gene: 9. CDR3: CASSQGILAGDRYEQYF. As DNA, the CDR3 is TGCGCCAGCAGCCAAGGCATACTAGCGGGAGATCGGTACGAGCAGTACTTC.

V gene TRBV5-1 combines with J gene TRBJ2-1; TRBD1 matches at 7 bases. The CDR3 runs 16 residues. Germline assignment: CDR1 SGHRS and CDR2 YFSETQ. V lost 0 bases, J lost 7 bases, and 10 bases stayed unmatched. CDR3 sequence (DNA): TGCGCCAGCAGCTTGGTGCCGCAGGGGGTGGGGAATGAGCAGTTCTTC. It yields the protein CASSLVPQGVGNEQFF. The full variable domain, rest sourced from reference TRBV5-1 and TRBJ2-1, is KAGVTQTPRYLIKTRGQQVTLSCSPISGHRSVSWYQQTPGQGLQFLFEYFSETQRNKGNFPGRFSGRQFSNSRSEMNVSTLELGDSALYLCASSLVPQGVGNEQFFGPGTRLTVL.

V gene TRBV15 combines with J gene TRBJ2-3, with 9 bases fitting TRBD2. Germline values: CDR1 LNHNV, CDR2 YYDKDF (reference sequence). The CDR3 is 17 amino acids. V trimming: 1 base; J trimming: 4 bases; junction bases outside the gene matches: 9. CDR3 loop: CATSRVGLAGYADTQYF. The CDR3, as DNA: TGTGCCACCAGCAGAGTGGGGCTAGCGGGATACGCAGATACGCAGTATTTT.

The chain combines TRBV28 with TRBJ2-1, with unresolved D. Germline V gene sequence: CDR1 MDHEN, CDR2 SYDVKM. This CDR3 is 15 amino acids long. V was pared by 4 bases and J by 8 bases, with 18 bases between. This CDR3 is CASSSIGRGVDEQFF. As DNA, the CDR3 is TGTGCCAGCAGTTCGATAGGTCGCGGTGTCGATGAGCAGTTCTTC.

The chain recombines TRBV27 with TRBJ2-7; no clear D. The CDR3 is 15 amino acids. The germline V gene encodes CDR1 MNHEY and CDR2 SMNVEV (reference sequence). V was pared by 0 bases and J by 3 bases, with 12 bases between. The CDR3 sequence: CASSLSSLVGYEQYF. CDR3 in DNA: TGTGCCAGCAGTTTATCGAGTCTAGTGGGCTACGAGCAGTACTTC.